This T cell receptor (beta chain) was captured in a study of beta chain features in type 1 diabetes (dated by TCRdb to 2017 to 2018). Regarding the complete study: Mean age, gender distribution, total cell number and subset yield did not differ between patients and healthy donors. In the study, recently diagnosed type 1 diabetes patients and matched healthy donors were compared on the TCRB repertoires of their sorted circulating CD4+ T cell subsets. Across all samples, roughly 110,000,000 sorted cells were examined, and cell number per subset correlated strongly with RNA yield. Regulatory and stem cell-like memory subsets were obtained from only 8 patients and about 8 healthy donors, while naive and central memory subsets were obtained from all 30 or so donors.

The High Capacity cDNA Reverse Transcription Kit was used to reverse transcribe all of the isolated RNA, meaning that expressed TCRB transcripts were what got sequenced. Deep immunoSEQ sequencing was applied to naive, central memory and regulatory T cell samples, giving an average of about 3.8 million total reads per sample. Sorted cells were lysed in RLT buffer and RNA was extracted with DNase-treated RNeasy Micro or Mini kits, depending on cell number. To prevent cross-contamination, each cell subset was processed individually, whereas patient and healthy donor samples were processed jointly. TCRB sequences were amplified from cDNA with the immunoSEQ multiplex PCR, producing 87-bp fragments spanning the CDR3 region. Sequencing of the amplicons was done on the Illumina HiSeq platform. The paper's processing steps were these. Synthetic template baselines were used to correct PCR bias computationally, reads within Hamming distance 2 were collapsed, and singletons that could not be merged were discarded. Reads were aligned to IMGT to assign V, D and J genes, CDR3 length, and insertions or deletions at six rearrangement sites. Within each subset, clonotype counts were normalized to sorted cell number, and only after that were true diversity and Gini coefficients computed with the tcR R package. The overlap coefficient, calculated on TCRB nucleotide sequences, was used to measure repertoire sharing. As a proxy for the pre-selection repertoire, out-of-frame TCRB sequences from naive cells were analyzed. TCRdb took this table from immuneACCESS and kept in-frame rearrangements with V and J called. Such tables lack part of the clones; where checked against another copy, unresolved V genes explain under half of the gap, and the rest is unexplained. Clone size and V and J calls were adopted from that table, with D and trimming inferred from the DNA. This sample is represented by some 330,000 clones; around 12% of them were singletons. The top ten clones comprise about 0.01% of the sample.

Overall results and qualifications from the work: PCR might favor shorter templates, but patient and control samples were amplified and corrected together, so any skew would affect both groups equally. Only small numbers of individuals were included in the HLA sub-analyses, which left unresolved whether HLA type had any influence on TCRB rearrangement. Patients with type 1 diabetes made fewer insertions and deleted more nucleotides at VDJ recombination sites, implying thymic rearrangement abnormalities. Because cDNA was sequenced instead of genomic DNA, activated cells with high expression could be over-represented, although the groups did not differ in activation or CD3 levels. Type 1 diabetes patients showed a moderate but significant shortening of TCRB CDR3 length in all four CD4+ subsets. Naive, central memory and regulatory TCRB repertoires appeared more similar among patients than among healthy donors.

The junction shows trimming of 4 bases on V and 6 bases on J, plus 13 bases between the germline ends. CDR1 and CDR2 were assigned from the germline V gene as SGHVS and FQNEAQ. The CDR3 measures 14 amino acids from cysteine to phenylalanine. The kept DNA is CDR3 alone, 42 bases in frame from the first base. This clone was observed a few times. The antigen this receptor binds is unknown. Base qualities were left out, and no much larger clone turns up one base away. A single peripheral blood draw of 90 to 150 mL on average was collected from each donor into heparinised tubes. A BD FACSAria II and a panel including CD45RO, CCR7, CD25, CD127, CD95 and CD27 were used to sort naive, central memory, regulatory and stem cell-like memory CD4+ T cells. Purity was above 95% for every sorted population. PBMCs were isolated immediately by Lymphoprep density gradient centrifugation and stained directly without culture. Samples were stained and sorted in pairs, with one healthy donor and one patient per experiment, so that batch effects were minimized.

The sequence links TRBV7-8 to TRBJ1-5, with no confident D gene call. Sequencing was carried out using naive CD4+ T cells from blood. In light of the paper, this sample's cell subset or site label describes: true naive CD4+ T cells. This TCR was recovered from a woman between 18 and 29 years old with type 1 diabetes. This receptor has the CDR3 CASSSFRGAQPQHF. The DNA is TGTGCCAGCAGCTCCTTCCGGGGTGCTCAGCCCCAGCATTTT.